This T cell receptor (beta chain) was identified during a study of blood T cell repertoires in COVID-19. Generated by immunoSEQ multiplex PCR, the TCRdb table keeps only in-frame clones and is missing some. The sample lists around 270,000 clones, about 90% seen once, with 2.5% to 3% in the top ten. Germline CDR1 is SNHLY and CDR2 is FYNNEI. J was trimmed by 1 base and V by 6 bases; bases with no gene match: 5. The CDR3 has 15 amino acids. Sequences were obtained from peripheral blood. This clonotype was obtained from a person aged 18 to 30 with COVID-19, enrolled during active disease. J is TRBJ1-5 and V is TRBV2; 8 nucleotides agree with TRBD1. The CDR3 sequence: CASRDREESNQPQHF. The DNA for the CDR3 is TGTGCCAGCAGGGACAGGGAGGAAAGCAATCAGCCCCAGCATTTT.